The clone carrying this TCR beta chain came up a few times. The target antigen is unknown. In TCRdb, the RT-PCR reads were re-called with MiXCR into one record per CDR3 protein. The data contain around 580,000 distinct CDR3 sequences, about 12% of them singletons. This entry is derived from a study of response to subunit inactivated influenza vaccine. V was pared by 4 bases and J by 4 bases, with 12 bases between. The CDR3 contains 13 residues. Germline-derived CDR1 and CDR2 are SGHRS and YFSETQ. Findings and caveats of the study: The authors suggested that few new T cells are recruited per seasonal influenza vaccination.

V and J are TRBV5-1 and TRBJ2-7; the D call may be TRBD1 or TRBD2 (5 bases each). The origin of this receptor is a man between 45 and 60 years old who received an inactivated influenza vaccine. Source: PBMCs from blood, taken on the day of vaccination. CDR3 coding DNA: TGCGCCAGCAGCCCATTGGGGGAATACGAGCAGTACTTC. Translating gives CASSPLGEYEQYF.